The 21 T cell receptor beta chains presented below share a single source sample, sequenced in a study of lymphopenia after photon versus proton radiotherapy (dated by TCRdb to the late 2010s). The library was generated by the immunoSEQ multiplex PCR assay. The immuneACCESS repertoire file appears here via TCRdb, limited to in-frame rearrangements. These files lack a portion of the clones; in checked studies, under half of the deficit traces to unresolved V genes, and the cause of the others is not known. The sample table holds over 50,000 clones, of which around 88% were seen once. The top ten clones comprise 2% to 3% of the sample. This sample comprised peripheral blood, obtained from a patient treated with photon-based radiotherapy. The source of these receptors is a middle-aged man with gastric cancer.

V gene TRBV7-8 combines with J gene TRBJ1-5; D gene uncertain. CDR1 and CDR2 (germline): SGHVS, FQNEAQ. The germline V and J ends were trimmed by 4 bases and 5 bases, with 9 bases remaining between them. This CDR3 has 13 amino acids. CDR3: CASSWTVDQPQHF. Written as DNA, the CDR3 is TGTGCCAGCAGCTGGACGGTCGATCAGCCCCAGCATTTT.

V gene TRBV19 combines with J gene TRBJ1-6; weak D call: TRBD1 (5 bases). V was clipped by 5 bases and J by 0 bases, with 14 bases between them. The CDR3 is made up of 17 amino acids. The germline gives CDR1 LNHDA, CDR2 SQIVND (reference sequence). CDR3 region: CASSPRQRSSYNSPLHF. CDR3 DNA sequence: TGTGCCAGTAGTCCCCGACAGAGGAGCTCCTATAATTCACCCCTCCACTTT.

V and J are TRBV4-2 and TRBJ1-5; 8 bases fit TRBD1. The CDR3 has 15 residues. The ends lost 3 bases at V and 2 bases at J; junction bases unmatched: 3. CDR1 and CDR2 (germline): LGHNA, YNFKEQ. CDR3 amino acids: CASSQGTGGNQPQHF. CDR3 coding DNA: TGTGCCAGCAGCCAGGGGACAGGTGGCAATCAGCCCCAGCATTTT.

The chain uses TRBV14 and TRBJ1-1; 7 bases match TRBD1. The V gene's germline CDR1 is SGHDN and CDR2 FVKESK. J lost 8 bases, V lost 4 bases, and 4 bases had no gene match. This CDR3 comprises 12 residues. The CDR3 sequence is CASSRGGREAFF. CDR3 nucleotides: TGTGCCAGCAGCCGAGGGGGCCGGGAAGCTTTCTTT. The whole variable domain, remainder taken from reference TRBV14 and TRBJ1-1, is EAGVTQFPSHSVIEKGQTVTLRCDPISGHDNLYWYRRVMGKEIKFLLHFVKESKQDESGMPNNRFLAERTGGTYSTLKVQPAELEDSGVYFCASSRGGREAFFGQGTRLTVV.

The CDR3 DNA reads TGTGCCAGCAGCCAAGATCGGGACAGGGCTAATTCACCCCTCCACTTT. Amino acid sequence: CASSQDRDRANSPLHF. The V gene is TRBV4-2, the J gene TRBJ1-6, with TRBD1 matching over 9 bases. V lost 0 bases to trimming and J lost 6 bases; unmatched junction nucleotides: 3. This CDR3 has 16 amino acids. CDR1 is LGHNA and CDR2 is YNFKEQ in the germline V gene.

The chain uses TRBV5-1 and TRBJ2-7; D may be TRBD1 (5 bases). The CDR3 consists of 14 residues. Germline loops: CDR1 SGHRS, CDR2 YFSETQ. Trimming pared 0 bases from V and 7 bases from J, leaving 14 bases between. CDR3 bases: TGCGCCAGCAGCTTGGGCCAGGGCTCGTGGGAGCAGTACTTC. This sequence encodes CASSLGQGSWEQYF.

V gene TRBV12-5 combines with J gene TRBJ1-1; D might be TRBD1 (5 bases). Trimming took 1 base from V and 0 from J, leaving 18 bases between them. There are 18 residues in the CDR3. Germline lookup yields CDR1 LGHNT and CDR2 FRNRAP. CDR3 amino acids: CASGLDPTGRGLNTEAFF. The CDR3 DNA sequence: TGTGCTAGTGGTTTGGATCCTACGGGGAGGGGTTTGAACACTGAAGCTTTCTTT.

The V call is TRBV5-4, the J call TRBJ2-7; D may match TRBD1 or TRBD2 (5 bases each). Germline loops: CDR1 SGHNT, CDR2 YYREEE (reference sequence). The CDR3 spans 13 residues. Trimming removed 0 bases at V and 7 bases at J, with 11 bases between. This CDR3 is CASSLVGVREQYF. The CDR3 bases are TGTGCCAGCAGCTTGGTGGGGGTTAGGGAGCAGTACTTC.

The J gene is TRBJ2-7, the V gene TRBV27; 7 nucleotides line up with TRBD1. Losses at the gene ends were 10 bases for V and 3 bases for J; bases not matched to a gene: 15. Germline-derived CDR1 and CDR2 are MNHEY and SMNVEV (reference sequence). The CDR3 has 15 amino acids. Here the CDR3 reads CATRPRAGGYYEQYF. CDR3 DNA: TGTGCCACCAGACCGCGGGCAGGGGGTTACTACGAGCAGTACTTC.

The chain couples TRBV7-9 to TRBJ2-7; 10 positions match TRBD1. The germline V gene encodes CDR1 SEHNR and CDR2 FQNEAQ (reference sequence). The CDR3 sequence is 14 residues long. Trimming removed 0 bases from V and 5 bases from J; junction bases left unmatched: 1. The DNA for the CDR3 is TGTGCCAGCAGCTTAGCGGGGACAGGGGACGAGCAGTACTTC. Its protein product is CASSLAGTGDEQYF.

The chain employs TRBV6-5 and TRBJ1-1; D is undetermined. V was clipped by 2 bases and J by 1 base, with 5 bases between them. CDR3 size: 13 residues. The germline gives CDR1 MNHEY, CDR2 SVGAGI. CDR3 sequence reads: CASSYLGNTEAFF. The CDR3 DNA is TGTGCCAGCAGTTACCTGGGGAACACTGAAGCTTTCTTT.

V gene TRBV11-2 combines with J gene TRBJ2-5; 7 bases are shared with TRBD1. There are 19 residues in the CDR3. Germline assignment: CDR1 SGHAT and CDR2 FQNNGV. V shed 1 base and J 5 bases; nucleotides not matched to a gene: 19. The CDR3: CASSLGAPGQSFYEETQYF. DNA of the CDR3: TGTGCCAGCAGCTTAGGGGCCCCGGGACAGAGTTTTTATGAGGAGACCCAGTACTTC. Based on the CDR3 plus reference TRBV11-2 and TRBJ2-5, the full variable domain is EAGVAQSPRYKIIEKRQSVAFWCNPISGHATLYWYQQILGQGPKLLIQFQNNGVVDDSQLPKDRFSAERLKGVDSTLKIQPAKLEDSAVYLCASSLGAPGQSFYEETQYFGPGTRLLVL.

In DNA, the CDR3 is TGTGCCATCCTGACAGGCGCTAACTATGGCTACACCTTC. Protein: CAILTGANYGYTF. The chain uses TRBV10-3 and TRBJ1-2; D is perhaps TRBD1 (6 bases). The CDR3 is 13 amino acids. Germline-derived CDR1 and CDR2 are ENHRY and SYGVKD. V shed 8 bases and J shed 0 bases, with 10 bases lying between them.

This clone has just one count. The chain recombines TRBV29-1 with TRBJ1-1; 7 nucleotides agree with TRBD1. The CDR3 extends over 13 amino acids. From germline, CDR1 is SQVTM and CDR2 ANQGSEA. V lost 8 bases to trimming and J lost 8 bases; unmatched junction nucleotides: 14. The CDR3 nucleotides are TGCAGCTTCCGACACAGGGGCGCGGAAGAAGCTTTCTTT. Protein sequence: CSFRHRGAEEAFF.

V gene TRBV7-9 combines with J gene TRBJ1-2; tentative D call: TRBD1 (5 bases). Per germline, CDR1 SEHNR and CDR2 FQNEAQ (reference sequence). This CDR3 spans 13 amino acids. V was pared by 1 base and J by 11 bases, with 14 bases between. The CDR3 DNA follows: TGTGCCAGCAGCTTAGGCAACAGGCACTTTTACACCTTC. It is translated as CASSLGNRHFYTF. The variable domain in full, completed from reference TRBV7-9 and TRBJ1-2, reads DTGVSQNPRHKITKRGQNVTFRCDPISEHNRLYWYRQTLGQGPEFLTYFQNEAQLEKSRLLSDRFSAERPKGSFSTLEIQRTEQGDSAMYLCASSLGNRHFYTFGSGTRLTVV.

The chain links TRBV19 to TRBJ2-4; D is perhaps TRBD1 or TRBD2 (5 bases each). Trimming took off 3 bases at V and 7 bases at J, with 16 bases between the two ends. CDR1 is LNHDA and CDR2 is SQIVND in the germline V gene (reference sequence). This CDR3 is 15 amino acids long. CDR3 amino acids: CASSIPDRPGNIQYF. CDR3 bases: TGTGCCAGTAGTATCCCCGACAGACCGGGGAACATTCAGTACTTC. The full variable domain, with the rest looked up from reference TRBV19 and TRBJ2-4, is DGGITQSPKYLFRKEGQNVTLSCEQNLNHDAMYWYRQDPGQGLRLIYYSQIVNDFQKGDIAEGYSVSREKKESFPLTVTSAQKNPTAFYLCASSIPDRPGNIQYFGAGTRLSVL.

The V call is TRBV30, the J call TRBJ1-6; TRBD1 might be the D (5 bases). Germline CDR1 GTSNPN, CDR2 SVGIG (reference sequence). V lost 3 bases, J lost 7 bases, and 7 bases lay in between. The CDR3 has 12 residues. The CDR3 DNA reads as TGTGCCTGGAGCGGGGGGAATTCACCCCTCCACTTT. Its protein is CAWSGGNSPLHF.

The V and J genes are TRBV25-1 and TRBJ1-2; D might be TRBD1 (6 bases). Between the trimmed V and J ends, which lost 5 bases and 1 base, there was a span of 11 bases. The CDR3 runs 14 residues. Looked up from germline, CDR1 is MGHDK and CDR2 is SYGVNS. CDR3 coding DNA: TGTGCCAGCAGTAGGAGGGGGAATAACTATGGCTACACCTTC. It is translated as CASSRRGNNYGYTF.

This clone was counted a few times. This chain links TRBV16 with TRBJ1-5, with D maybe TRBD1 (5 bases). V dropped 3 bases and J dropped 0 bases, with 9 bases sitting between them. This CDR3 is built from 15 residues. Germline CDR1 and CDR2: KGHSY and FQNENV. The CDR3, as DNA: TGTGCCAGCAGCCATGGGACCGGTAGCAATCAGCCCCAGCATTTT. It yields the protein CASSHGTGSNQPQHF.

The V and J genes are TRBV5-1 and TRBJ1-2; D remains ambiguous. Trimming pared 0 bases from V and 0 bases from J, leaving 9 bases between. This CDR3 comprises 15 residues. CDR1 is SGHRS and CDR2 is YFSETQ in the germline V gene. The CDR3 loop reads CASSLGAATNYGYTF. CDR3 DNA: TGCGCCAGCAGCTTGGGAGCAGCGACTAACTATGGCTACACCTTC.

The chain is built from TRBV16 and TRBJ1-5; 9 bases match TRBD1. The CDR3 runs 17 residues. CDR1 and CDR2 (germline): KGHSY, FQNENV. Trimming removed 2 bases from V and 6 bases from J; junction bases left unmatched: 11. The CDR3 nucleotides read TGTGCCAGCAGCCAAAAAGTTTCGGGACAGGGACGTCAGCCCCAGCATTTT. Translation gives CASSQKVSGQGRQPQHF. Looking up the rest from reference TRBV16 and TRBJ1-5 gives the full variable domain: GEEVAQTPKHLVRGEGQKAKLYCAPIKGHSYVFWYQQVLKNEFKFLISFQNENVFDETGMPKERFSAKCLPNSPCSLEIQATKLEDSAVYFCASSQKVSGQGRQPQHFGDGTRLSIL.